The 4 T cell receptor beta chains below all came from one sample that was sequenced in a study of shared clonotypes between healthy human individuals. Libraries were prepared by immunoSEQ multiplex PCR; TCRdb keeps only in-frame clonotypes and omits some of them. The data hold about 520,000 clones, with about 96% observed a single time. Sequencing was done on a sample of naive CD4+ T cells sorted from blood. Subset specified: CD45RA+ positively selected. All receptors come from a woman in her twenties or thirties in good health.

V is TRBV28 and J is TRBJ2-7; D remains unclear. This CDR3 is built from 13 residues. Per the germline V gene, CDR1 is MDHEN and CDR2 is SYDVKM. Between the trimmed V and J ends, which lost 5 bases and 2 bases, there was a span of 10 bases. The CDR3 DNA sequence: TGTGCCAGCAGTCCGAGTTGGGCCTACGAGCAGTACTTC. Amino acids: CASSPSWAYEQYF.

The chain joins TRBV30 to TRBJ2-5; D unclear. V dropped 2 bases and J dropped 0 bases, with 13 bases sitting between them. Germline V gene lookup returns CDR1 GTSNPN and CDR2 SVGIG (reference sequence). This CDR3 is 15 amino acids long. Here the CDR3 reads CAWSYGSLYQETQYF. In DNA, the CDR3 is TGTGCCTGGAGTTATGGGTCGCTGTACCAAGAGACCCAGTACTTC.

This sequence joins TRBV5-4 and TRBJ2-7; 9 bases match TRBD1. The CDR3 extends over 14 amino acids. Germline CDR1 and CDR2: SGHNT and YYREEE (reference sequence). J gave up 3 bases and V 4 bases, and 5 bases lay outside the gene matches. In nucleotides, the CDR3 is TGTGCCAGCAGCGCGGGACAGGGAAACTACGAGCAGTACTTC. Protein: CASSAGQGNYEQYF.

This clone showed up just once. The chain has TRBV19 and TRBJ2-7; 8 nucleotides line up with TRBD1. The CDR3 is 14 residues long. V lost 4 bases, J lost 6 bases, and 8 bases stayed unmatched. CDR1 and CDR2 from the germline V gene are LNHDA and SQIVND (reference sequence). For the CDR3, the DNA is TGTGCCAGTAGTACAGGACAGGGTTTGGGCGAGCAGTACTTC. Its translation: CASSTGQGLGEQYF.